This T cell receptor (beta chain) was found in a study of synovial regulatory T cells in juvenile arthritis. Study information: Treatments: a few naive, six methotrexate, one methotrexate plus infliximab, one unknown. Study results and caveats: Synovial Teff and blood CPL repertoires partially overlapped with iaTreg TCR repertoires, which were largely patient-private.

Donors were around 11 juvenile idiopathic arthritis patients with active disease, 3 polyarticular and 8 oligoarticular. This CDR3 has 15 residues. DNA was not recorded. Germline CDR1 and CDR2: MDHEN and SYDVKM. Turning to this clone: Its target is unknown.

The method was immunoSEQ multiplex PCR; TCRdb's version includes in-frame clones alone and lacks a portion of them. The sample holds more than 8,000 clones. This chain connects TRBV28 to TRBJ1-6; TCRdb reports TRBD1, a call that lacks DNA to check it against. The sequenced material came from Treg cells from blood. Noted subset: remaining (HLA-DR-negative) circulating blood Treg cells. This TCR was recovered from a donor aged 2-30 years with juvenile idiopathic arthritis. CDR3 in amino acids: CATRQGRSYNSPLHF.